In this sample, the clone carrying this TCR beta chain turned up many times. Trimming shortened V by 1 base and J by 4 bases, and 6 bases separated the two germline ends. CDR3 length: 12 amino acids. The germline gives CDR1 SGHDT, CDR2 YYEEEE. Described time point: blood at routine non-recurrence follow-up after resection. Sequencing was performed on whole RNA extracted from tumor and nontumor lung tissue, or from frozen PBMC, and the material was left unsorted. This record belongs to a study of spatial heterogeneity in lung cancer. TCRdb called the 5' RACE reads again in MiXCR, with one record for every CDR3 protein. The sample includes approximately 56,000 distinct CDR3 sequences, less than 9% of them seen just once.

V is TRBV5-6 and J is TRBJ2-7, with D possibly being TRBD1 (5 bases). This clonotype originated in a female donor with early-stage non-small cell lung cancer. Sequencing used PBMCs, obtained at follow-up. The CDR3, as DNA: TGTGCCAGCAGCTTGCCAGGGTACGAGCAGTACTTC. This codes for CASSLPGYEQYF. The full variable domain, rest sourced from reference TRBV5-6 and TRBJ2-7, is DAGVTQSPTHLIKTRGQQVTLRCSPKSGHDTVSWYQQALGQGPQFIFQYYEEEERQRGNFPDRFSGHQFPNYSSELNVNALLLGDSALYLCASSLPGYEQYFGPGTRLTVT.